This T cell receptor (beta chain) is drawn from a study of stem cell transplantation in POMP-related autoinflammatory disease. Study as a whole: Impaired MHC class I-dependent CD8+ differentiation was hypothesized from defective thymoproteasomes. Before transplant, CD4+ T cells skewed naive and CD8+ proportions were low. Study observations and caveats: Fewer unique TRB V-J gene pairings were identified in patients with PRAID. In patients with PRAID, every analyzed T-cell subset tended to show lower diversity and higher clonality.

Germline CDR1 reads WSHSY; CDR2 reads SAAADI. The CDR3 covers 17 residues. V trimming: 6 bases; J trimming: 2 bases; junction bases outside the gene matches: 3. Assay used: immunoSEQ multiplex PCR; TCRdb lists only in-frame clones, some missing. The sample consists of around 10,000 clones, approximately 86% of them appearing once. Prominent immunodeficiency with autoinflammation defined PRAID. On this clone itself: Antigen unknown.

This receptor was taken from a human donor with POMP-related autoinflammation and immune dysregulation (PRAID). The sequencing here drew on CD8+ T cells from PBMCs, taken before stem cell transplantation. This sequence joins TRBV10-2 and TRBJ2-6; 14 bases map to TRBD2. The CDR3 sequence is CASRGLAGGAGANVLTF. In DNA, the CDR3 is TGCGCCAGCAGAGGACTAGCGGGGGGCGCTGGGGCCAACGTCCTGACTTTC.